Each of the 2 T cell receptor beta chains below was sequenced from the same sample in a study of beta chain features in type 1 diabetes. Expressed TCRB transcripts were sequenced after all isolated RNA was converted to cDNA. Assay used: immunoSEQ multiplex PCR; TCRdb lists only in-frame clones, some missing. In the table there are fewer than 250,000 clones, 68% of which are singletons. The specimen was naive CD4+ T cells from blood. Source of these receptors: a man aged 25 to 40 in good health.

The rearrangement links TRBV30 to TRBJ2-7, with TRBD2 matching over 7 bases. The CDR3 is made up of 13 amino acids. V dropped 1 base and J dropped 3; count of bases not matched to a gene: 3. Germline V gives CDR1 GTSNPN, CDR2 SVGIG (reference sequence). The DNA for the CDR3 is TGTGCCTGGAGTGGCGGGAGTTTCTACGAGCAGTACTTC. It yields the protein CAWSGGSFYEQYF.

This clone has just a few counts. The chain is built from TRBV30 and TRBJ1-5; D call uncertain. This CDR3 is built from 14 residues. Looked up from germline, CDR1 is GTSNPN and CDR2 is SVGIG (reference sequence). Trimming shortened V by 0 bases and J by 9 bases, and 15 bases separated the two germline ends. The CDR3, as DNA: TGTGCCTGGAGTGTACGAACGGATGCGGGGCCCCAGCATTTT. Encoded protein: CAWSVRTDAGPQHF.